A selection of T cell receptor beta chains follows, all from one sample in a study of a mutant IDH1 vaccine in newly diagnosed glioma. Profiling relied on immunoSEQ multiplex PCR, and the TCRdb table lists in-frame clones only, not all of them. This table holds more than 35,000 clones, around 75% found once. The antigens for these receptors are not known. This specimen was PBMCs, taken from a glioma patient whose treatment included an IDH1 peptide vaccine. Every receptor here comes from a man between 40 and 49 years old with glioma. Both conserved end residues are part of each CDR3. A D gene is named only where the DNA matches it firmly. Not every row has a clone size; where given, it reads once, few, many or a size class.

D	V	size	J	CDR3	DNA
NA	TRBV6-5	NA	TRBJ1-3	CASSSAISGNTIYF	TGTGCCAGCAGTTCCGCAATCTCTGGAAACACCATATATTTT
TRBD2	TRBV5-4	few	TRBJ2-7	CASSVPDGGNEQYF	TGTGCCAGCAGCGTACCGGACGGGGGGAACGAGCAGTACTTC
NA	TRBV7-9	few	TRBJ1-1	CASSPLDTGNTEAFF	TGTGCCAGCAGCCCCTTGGACACGGGAAACACTGAAGCTTTCTTT
NA	TRBV5-8	once	TRBJ1-5	CASRPDGQVGNQPQHF	TGTGCCAGCAGACCGGACGGACAAGTGGGCAATCAGCCCCAGCATTTT
NA	TRBV6-1	NA	TRBJ1-4	CASSELGANEKLFF	TGTGCCAGCAGTGAATTGGGGGCGAATGAAAAACTGTTTTTT
NA	TRBV18	few	TRBJ1-2	CASSPQGANYGYTF	TGTGCCAGCTCACCGCAGGGAGCTAACTATGGCTACACCTTC
TRBD2	TRBV6-1	NA	TRBJ2-1	CASSVREGLNEQFF	TGTGCCAGCAGTGTGCGGGAGGGCCTCAATGAGCAGTTCTTC
NA	TRBV14	once	TRBJ1-1	CASSQRLGTAKDTEAFF	TGTGCCAGCAGCCAACGACTTGGGACGGCAAAGGACACTGAAGCTTTCTTT
NA	TRBV19	NA	TRBJ2-3	CASSNRFTDTQYF	TGTGCCAGTAGTAACAGGTTCACAGATACGCAGTATTTT
TRBD2	TRBV5-1	NA	TRBJ2-1	CASSSSSGEQFF	TGCGCCAGCAGCTCTTCTAGCGGTGAGCAGTTCTTC
NA	TRBV9	NA	TRBJ1-1	CASSVVYSLNTEAFF	TGTGCCAGCAGCGTAGTGTACAGTTTGAACACTGAAGCTTTCTTT
NA	TRBV7-9	NA	TRBJ2-1	CASSPLALSFYNEQFF	TGTGCCAGCAGCCCCTTAGCTCTCAGTTTCTACAATGAGCAGTTCTTC
NA	TRBV2	NA	TRBJ1-5	CASSEDPAAFQPQHF	TGTGCCAGCAGTGAAGACCCAGCCGCTTTTCAGCCCCAGCATTTT
TRBD2	TRBV10-3	NA	TRBJ2-3	CAISEPGLATSDTQYF	TGTGCCATCAGTGAGCCGGGACTAGCAACATCAGATACGCAGTATTTT
NA	TRBV18	NA	TRBJ1-1	CASSPPWENTEAFF	TGTGCCAGCTCACCACCTTGGGAGAACACTGAAGCTTTCTTT
TRBD2	TRBV14	NA	TRBJ2-1	CASSSGRLAASYNEQFF	TGTGCCAGCAGCTCCGGTCGGCTAGCGGCTTCCTACAATGAGCAGTTCTTC
NA	TRBV7-9	few	TRBJ1-3	CASSLALMGSGNTIYF	TGTGCCAGCAGCTTAGCATTGATGGGCTCTGGAAACACCATATATTTT
NA	TRBV7-8	NA	TRBJ1-2	CASSGEANYGYTF	TGTGCCAGCAGCGGCGAGGCTAACTATGGCTACACCTTC
TRBD1	TRBV2	once	TRBJ2-1	CASEQGTYNEQFF	TGTGCCAGCGAACAGGGGACCTACAATGAGCAGTTCTTC
NA	TRBV7-2	NA	TRBJ2-3	CASSLIVVYASTDTQYF	TGTGCCAGCAGCTTGATAGTTGTTTACGCTAGCACAGATACGCAGTATTTT
NA	TRBV5-1	NA	TRBJ2-3	CASSFGDTDTQYF	TGCGCCAGCAGCTTTGGGGACACAGATACGCAGTATTTT